A selection of T cell receptor beta chains follows, all from one sample in a study of T cells in Graves' hyperthyroidism and ophthalmopathy. One entry per CDR3 protein, called by TCRdb with MiXCR from the multiplex PCR reads. The table records about 250,000 distinct CDR3 sequences, approximately 24% of them present only once. The sequenced sample was blood. The receptors originated from a woman aged 40 to 50 with Graves' ophthalmopathy. CDR3s include the opening cysteine and the closing phenylalanine or tryptophan. Each record gives: V gene, clone size, D gene, J gene, CDR3 DNA, CDR3 protein. A D gene is named only where the DNA matches it firmly. Part of the rows lack a size; the others show once, few, many or a class for expanded clones.

V gene: TRBV5-1
clone size: once
D gene: NA
J gene: TRBJ1-5
CDR3 DNA: TGCGCCAGCAGCTTGGGGGAGACAGAAGGTCAGCCCCAGCATTTT
CDR3 protein: CASSLGETEGQPQHF

V gene: TRBV20-1
clone size: many
D gene: TRBD1
J gene: TRBJ2-7
CDR3 DNA: TGCAGTGCTACAGGGGTTCCAGGGGGATATTACGAGCAGTACTTC
CDR3 protein: CSATGVPGGYYEQYF

V gene: TRBV6-1
clone size: NA
D gene: NA
J gene: TRBJ1-1
CDR3 DNA: TGTGCCAGCAGTGGTACCCCTAGTGGGGGCGCCACTGAAGCTTCATTT
CDR3 protein: CASSGTPSGGATEASF

V gene: TRBV29-1
clone size: many
D gene: NA
J gene: TRBJ1-2
CDR3 DNA: TGCAGCGTTGATGGGGCGCGCGAGGGCTATGGCTACACCTTC
CDR3 protein: CSVDGAREGYGYTF

V gene: TRBV11-2
clone size: many
D gene: TRBD2
J gene: TRBJ2-2
CDR3 DNA: TGTGCCAGCAGCCAGGGACTAGCGAGTATCACCGGGGAGCTGTTTTTT
CDR3 protein: CASSQGLASITGELFF

V gene: TRBV4-1
clone size: NA
D gene: NA
J gene: TRBJ1-1
CDR3 DNA: TGCGCCAGCAGCCAAGCGCCCGCGAACACTGAAGCTTTCTTT
CDR3 protein: CASSQAPANTEAFF

V gene: TRBV7-2
clone size: many
D gene: TRBD1
J gene: TRBJ2-5
CDR3 DNA: TGTGCCAGCAGGCAAACCACCGGCGGGACAGGGACCCAGTACTTC
CDR3 protein: CASRQTTGGTGTQYF

V gene: TRBV6-5
clone size: many
D gene: TRBD2
J gene: TRBJ2-2
CDR3 DNA: TGTGCCAGCAGTTCCGGGACTAGCGTACTAAACACCGGGGAGCTGTTTTTT
CDR3 protein: CASSSGTSVLNTGELFF

V gene: TRBV19
clone size: NA
D gene: TRBD2
J gene: TRBJ2-2
CDR3 DNA: TGTGCCAGTAGTATTCTAGGCGGGAGTCCGGGCGGGGAGCTGTTTTTT
CDR3 protein: CASSILGGSPGGELFF

V gene: TRBV20-1
clone size: NA
D gene: NA
J gene: TRBJ1-5
CDR3 DNA: TGCAGTGCTACCCCGGGATTAGATCAGCCCCAGCATTTT
CDR3 protein: CSATPGLDQPQHF

V gene: TRBV6-1
clone size: NA
D gene: NA
J gene: TRBJ2-7
CDR3 DNA: TGTGCCAGCAGTGAATATGGGGACATAGAGCAGTACTTC
CDR3 protein: CASSEYGDIEQYF

V gene: TRBV24-1
clone size: NA
D gene: TRBD1
J gene: TRBJ1-5
CDR3 DNA: TGTGCCACCAGTGAACCGGGACAGGGGGACGGTCAGCCCCAGCATTTT
CDR3 protein: CATSEPGQGDGQPQHF

V gene: TRBV20-1
clone size: many
D gene: NA
J gene: TRBJ1-2
CDR3 DNA: TGCAGTGCTAGAGTGCAGCCCTATGGCTACACCTTC
CDR3 protein: CSARVQPYGYTF

V gene: TRBV7-9
clone size: many
D gene: TRBD2
J gene: TRBJ2-2
CDR3 DNA: TGTGCCAGCAGTTCCTCTAGCGGGAGTGACGGGGAGCTGTTTTTT
CDR3 protein: CASSSSSGSDGELFF

V gene: TRBV6-1
clone size: NA
D gene: NA
J gene: TRBJ1-1
CDR3 DNA: TGTGCCAGCAGTCCCGGGACAAGGAAAGCTTTCTTT
CDR3 protein: CASSPGTRKAFF

V gene: TRBV20-1
clone size: many
D gene: NA
J gene: TRBJ2-7
CDR3 DNA: TGCAGTGCTACCGAGGCAGTTCAGCAGTACTTC
CDR3 protein: CSATEAVQQYF

V gene: TRBV24-1
clone size: once
D gene: NA
J gene: TRBJ1-3
CDR3 DNA: TGTGCCACCAGTGATTGGGCCGGAAACACCATATATTTT
CDR3 protein: CATSDWAGNTIYF

V gene: TRBV18
clone size: few
D gene: NA
J gene: TRBJ2-7
CDR3 DNA: TGTGCCAGTGGGACAACCACCTACGAGCAGTACTTC
CDR3 protein: CASGTTTYEQYF

V gene: TRBV5-1
clone size: NA
D gene: TRBD1
J gene: TRBJ1-5
CDR3 DNA: TGCGCCAGCAGCAGCGGGACAGACCGCAATCAGCCCCAGCATTTT
CDR3 protein: CASSSGTDRNQPQHF

V gene: TRBV10-3
clone size: many
D gene: NA
J gene: TRBJ2-4
CDR3 DNA: TGTGCCATCAGTGAGGAGAGGACGGCCAAAAACATTCAGTACTTC
CDR3 protein: CAISEERTAKNIQYF

V gene: TRBV6-1
clone size: NA
D gene: TRBD1
J gene: TRBJ2-2
CDR3 DNA: TGTGCCAGCAGTACACCGGGACAGGGGACCACCGGGGAGCTGTTTTTT
CDR3 protein: CASSTPGQGTTGELFF

V gene: TRBV3-1
clone size: NA
D gene: TRBD1
J gene: TRBJ1-6
CDR3 DNA: TGTGCCAGCAGCCAAGGAATATCATGGACAGGGGCTAATTCACCCCTCCACTTT
CDR3 protein: CASSQGISWTGANSPLHF

V gene: TRBV11-2
clone size: many
D gene: NA
J gene: TRBJ2-1
CDR3 DNA: TGTGCCAGCAGCTCCATGGGAACCTACAATGAGCAGTTCTTC
CDR3 protein: CASSSMGTYNEQFF

V gene: TRBV20-1
clone size: many
D gene: NA
J gene: TRBJ1-3
CDR3 DNA: TGCAGTGCTAGTCCCGGAAACACCATATATTTT
CDR3 protein: CSASPGNTIYF

V gene: TRBV10-3
clone size: many
D gene: TRBD2
J gene: TRBJ2-5
CDR3 DNA: TGTGCCATCATGGAGCGGGAGAGGGAGACCCAGTACTTC
CDR3 protein: CAIMERERETQYF

V gene: TRBV12-3/TRBV12-4
clone size: NA
D gene: NA
J gene: TRBJ2-7
CDR3 DNA: TGTGCCAGCAGACGGGACTTCCACGAGCAGTACTTC
CDR3 protein: CASRRDFHEQYF

V gene: TRBV6-1
clone size: NA
D gene: NA
J gene: TRBJ1-1
CDR3 DNA: TGTGCCAGCAGCCCCTATTTGGGGGGGACTTTGAACACTGAAGCTTTCTTT
CDR3 protein: CASSPYLGGTLNTEAFF

V gene: TRBV6-2/TRBV6-3
clone size: NA
D gene: TRBD2
J gene: TRBJ2-7
CDR3 DNA: TGTGCCAGCAGTTACATCACCCGAGGACTAGCGGCCCCTCCCTACGAGCAGTACTTC
CDR3 protein: CASSYITRGLAAPPYEQYF